These 5 T cell receptor beta chains were all obtained from the same sample, sequenced in a study of regulatory T cells in long-lasting Graves disease. Time point: persistent/refractory GD, antithyroid drugs over 5 years with positive TRAb. Scientists built the TCR library using RNA that was extracted from PBMCs. The TCR beta library used iRepertoire HTBI primers with Arm-PCR amplification of CDR3. MiXCR was run by TCRdb on the multiplex PCR reads, yielding one entry per CDR3 protein. In the table there are about half a million distinct CDR3 sequences, 20% to 25% of which are singletons. This material consisted of peripheral blood mononuclear cells (PBMCs), taken when the disease was refractory, from a patient treated with antithyroid drugs. The source is a female donor with Graves disease.

A few counts support this clonotype. The gene calls are TRBV7-2 and TRBJ2-5; tentatively, D is TRBD2 (6 bases). V shed 1 base and J shed 5 bases, with 17 bases lying between them. The CDR3 has 16 residues. Per the germline V gene, CDR1 is SGHTA and CDR2 is FQGNSA. CDR3 residues: CASSLVFGLLIETQYF. In nucleotides, the CDR3 is TGTGCCAGCAGCTTAGTTTTTGGACTACTAATCGAGACCCAGTACTTC.

In its sample, this clonotype was seen a few times. This sequence joins TRBV11-3 and TRBJ2-7; D gene unclear. Trimming removed 4 bases at V and 0 bases at J, with 10 bases between. Germline values: CDR1 SGHNT, CDR2 YENEEA. This CDR3 is 14 amino acids long. CDR3 coding DNA: TGTGCCAGCAGCTCTCAGATTTTCTCCTACGAGCAGTACTTC. Protein: CASSSQIFSYEQYF.

In its sample, this clonotype was seen many times. This rearrangement joins TRBV28 to TRBJ1-5; D might be TRBD1 (6 bases). Germline V gene sequence: CDR1 MDHEN, CDR2 SYDVKM. The CDR3 length is 15 residues. The V and J ends lost 7 bases and 0 bases respectively, with 13 bases between them. As DNA, the CDR3 is TGTGCCAGCAACAAACAGGGACCTAGCAATCAGCCCCAGCATTTT. As protein: CASNKQGPSNQPQHF.

This clonotype was counted many times. The V call is TRBV7-8, the J call TRBJ1-5; 8 nucleotides match TRBD1. CDR3 length equals 15 residues. V lost 0 bases, J lost 4 bases, and 2 bases stayed unmatched. Germline CDR1 reads SGHVS; CDR2 reads FQNEAQ. The CDR3 loop reads CASSLAQGANQPQHF. CDR3 nucleotides: TGTGCCAGCAGCTTAGCCCAGGGGGCGAATCAGCCCCAGCATTTT. The full variable domain, in which reference TRBV7-8 and TRBJ1-5 provide the parts outside the CDR3, is GAGVSQSPRYKVAKRGQDVALRCDPISGHVSLFWYQQALGQGPEFLTYFQNEAQLDKSGLPSDRFFAERPEGSVSTLKIQRTQQEDSAVYLCASSLAQGANQPQHFGDGTRLSIL.

The V gene is TRBV7-2, the J gene TRBJ2-2; D is perhaps TRBD2 (5 bases). V shed 2 bases and J shed 6 bases, with 13 bases lying between them. Germline V gene lookup returns CDR1 SGHTA and CDR2 FQGNSA. This CDR3 is 15 amino acids long. CDR3 in DNA: TGTGCCAGCAGCTTATTCGGGGTTGGGTCCGGGGAGCTGTTTTTT. Translated, it gives CASSLFGVGSGELFF.